The following is a T cell receptor beta chain sequence with its context. The data originate from a study of blood T cell repertoires in COVID-19. Using immunoSEQ multiplex PCR, the repertoire was profiled, and TCRdb retains in-frame clones only, with some absent. The data hold 250,000 to 300,000 clones, with under 95% observed a single time. This CDR3 spans 16 amino acids. In germline, CDR1 is LNHNV, CDR2 YYDKDF (reference sequence). The V segment lost 3 bases and the J segment 0 bases; nucleotides outside the gene matches: 4. The chain is built from TRBV15 and TRBJ1-3; 8 bases align to TRBD1. Sequencing was done on a sample of PBMCs or T cells enriched from blood (not recorded which). This TCR was recovered from a woman between 40 and 50 years old with acute COVID-19. CDR3: CATSRVDRGSGNTIYF. In DNA form, the CDR3 reads TGTGCCACCAGCAGGGTTGACAGGGGCTCTGGAAACACCATATATTTT. Based on the CDR3 plus reference TRBV15 and TRBJ1-3, the full variable domain is DAMVIQNPRYQVTQFGKPVTLSCSQTLNHNVMYWYQQKSSQAPKLLFHYYDKDFNNEADTPDNFQSRRPNTSFCFLDIRSPGLGDTAMYLCATSRVDRGSGNTIYFGEGSWLTVV.